Each of the 13 T cell receptor beta chains below was sequenced from the same sample in a study of blood T cell repertoires in COVID-19 (dated by TCRdb to the early 2020s). The library was made by the immunoSEQ multiplex PCR assay. TCRdb carries this immuneACCESS record with in-frame sequences only. Its versions omit some clonotypes, under half of them owing to an unresolved V gene in the studies checked, with the rest unexplained. The sample table records about 230,000 clones; approximately 82% of these occur just once. Of the sample, about 2.5% is held by the ten largest clones. The sample comprised peripheral blood. The receptor source for this set is a woman aged 70-85 years with active or convalescent COVID-19.

V usage is TRBV3-1 (or the pseudogene TRBV3-2) and J usage is TRBJ2-2, with D possibly being TRBD2 (5 bases). This CDR3 region has 14 residues. Germline V gives CDR1 LGHDT, CDR2 YNNKEL (reference sequence). With 4 bases removed from V and 3 bases from J, the gap between germline ends came to 9 bases. The CDR3 nucleotides are TGTGCCAGCAGCCTACTACTAGACACCGGGGAGCTGTTTTTT. It specifies CASSLLLDTGELFF.

CDR3 sequence reads: CASSQGAVTEKLFF. The CDR3 DNA reads TGTGCCAGCAGCCAGGGGGCAGTTACTGAAAAACTGTTTTTT. The rearrangement links TRBV3-1 (or the pseudogene TRBV3-2) to TRBJ1-4; maybe TRBD1 (6 bases). The germline gives CDR1 LGHDT, CDR2 YNNKEL (reference sequence). V lost 3 bases to trimming and J lost 7 bases, with 12 bases between them. This CDR3 spans 14 amino acids.

J is TRBJ1-4 and V is TRBV6-5; D gene unclear. The CDR3 consists of 15 residues. Germline CDR1 is MNHEY and CDR2 is SVGAGI. V shed 2 bases and J shed 11 bases, with 18 bases lying between them. The CDR3: CASSYRYTGEWKLFF. For the CDR3, the DNA is TGTGCCAGCAGTTACCGCTACACGGGAGAGTGGAAACTGTTTTTT.

The chain uses TRBV6-5 and TRBJ2-2, with D perhaps TRBD1 (6 bases). Trimming shortened V by 9 bases and J by 5 bases, and 13 bases separated the two germline ends. CDR3 length: 13 amino acids. CDR1 is MNHEY, CDR2 SVGAGI, per germline. The CDR3 loop is CASYQGYTGELFF. The CDR3 nucleotides are TGTGCCAGTTACCAGGGGTATACCGGGGAGCTGTTTTTT.

J is TRBJ1-1 and V is TRBV28; possible D gene TRBD1, 5 bases. The CDR3 has 16 amino acids. Germline CDR1 and CDR2: MDHEN and SYDVKM. V lost 2 bases and J lost 6, with 19 bases in between. CDR3 sequence: CASSLVGGERRSEAFF. In DNA, the CDR3 is TGTGCCAGCAGTTTAGTCGGGGGGGAGAGGCGGTCTGAAGCTTTCTTT. The whole variable domain, remainder taken from reference TRBV28 and TRBJ1-1, is DVKVTQSSRYLVKRTGEKVFLECVQDMDHENMFWYRQDPGLGLRLIYFSYDVKMKEKGDIPEGYSVSREKKERFSLILESASTNQTSMYLCASSLVGGERRSEAFFGQGTRLTVV.

This clone was detected only once. The CDR3 bases are TGTGCCAGCAGCCCCCAGGGTCCGACGAACACTGAAGCTTTCTTT. Its protein is CASSPQGPTNTEAFF. V is TRBV5-6 and J is TRBJ1-1; TRBD1 is a possible D gene (5 bases). V lost 4 bases to trimming and J lost 1 base, with 14 bases between them. This CDR3 comprises 15 residues. Germline V gene lookup returns CDR1 SGHDT and CDR2 YYEEEE.

The chain employs TRBV18 and TRBJ2-1; a weak D match, TRBD2 (5 bases). The germline gives CDR1 KGHSH, CDR2 LQKENI. The CDR3 has 14 amino acids. Trimming left V 0 bases short and J 5 bases short, with 8 bases between. The CDR3 nucleotides are TGTGCCAGCTCACCACCGGGGAGAAACAATGAGCAGTTCTTC. Encoded protein: CASSPPGRNNEQFF.

The chain has TRBV30 and TRBJ2-2; D remains unclear. V was shortened by 4 bases and J by 1 base, with 4 bases between the two germline ends. Germline lookup yields CDR1 GTSNPN and CDR2 SVGIG (reference sequence). CDR3 length equals 12 residues. CDR3 sequence: CAWTLNTGELFF. CDR3 in DNA: TGTGCCTGGACTTTGAACACCGGGGAGCTGTTTTTT.

This chain links TRBV11-2 with TRBJ1-4, with D uncertain. The CDR3 has 14 residues. Trimming cost V 0 bases and J 4 bases, with 6 bases left between them. CDR1 is SGHAT and CDR2 is FQNNGV in the germline V gene. CDR3 in amino acids: CASSLDLRNEKLFF. Written as DNA, the CDR3 is TGTGCCAGCAGCTTAGATCTGCGTAATGAAAAACTGTTTTTT.

The genes are TRBV23-1 and TRBJ2-5; 7 bases fit TRBD1. TRBV23-1 is noted as an ORF with a role that remains uncertain. Trimming removed 11 bases from V and 5 bases from J; junction bases left unmatched: 11. The CDR3 is 13 amino acids. The CDR3 DNA sequence: TGCGCCGACGGACAGGACAGTGGGGAGACCCAGTACTTC. Protein: CADGQDSGETQYF.

The chain joins TRBV5-6 to TRBJ2-7; perhaps TRBD1 as D (7 bases). Per germline, CDR1 SGHDT and CDR2 YYEEEE. This CDR3 region has 16 residues. Between the trimmed V and J ends, which lost 0 bases and 3 bases, there was a span of 16 bases. The CDR3 DNA reads as TGTGCCAGCAGCTTGGTCGGCAGGGGGGCCTTCTACGAGCAGTACTTC. This translates into CASSLVGRGAFYEQYF.

The chain recombines TRBV5-4 with TRBJ2-2; 12 bases align to TRBD2. CDR3 length equals 18 residues. The V and J ends lost 4 bases and 5 bases, in that order; junction bases with no gene match: 12. Germline lookup yields CDR1 SGHNT and CDR2 YYREEE (reference sequence). The CDR3 DNA reads TGTGCCAGCAGCGGAGCAACTAGCGGGGGGCCGGGTACCGGGGAGCTGTTTTTT. Translation gives CASSGATSGGPGTGELFF.

The chain links TRBV5-1 to TRBJ2-5; D possibly corresponds to TRBD2 (5 bases). V dropped 3 bases and J dropped 2 bases, with 14 bases sitting between them. Germline assignment: CDR1 SGHRS and CDR2 YFSETQ. The CDR3 runs to 15 residues. CDR3 DNA: TGCGCCAGCAGCTGGGGTGAGACGGGGCAAGAGACCCAGTACTTC. It encodes CASSWGETGQETQYF.